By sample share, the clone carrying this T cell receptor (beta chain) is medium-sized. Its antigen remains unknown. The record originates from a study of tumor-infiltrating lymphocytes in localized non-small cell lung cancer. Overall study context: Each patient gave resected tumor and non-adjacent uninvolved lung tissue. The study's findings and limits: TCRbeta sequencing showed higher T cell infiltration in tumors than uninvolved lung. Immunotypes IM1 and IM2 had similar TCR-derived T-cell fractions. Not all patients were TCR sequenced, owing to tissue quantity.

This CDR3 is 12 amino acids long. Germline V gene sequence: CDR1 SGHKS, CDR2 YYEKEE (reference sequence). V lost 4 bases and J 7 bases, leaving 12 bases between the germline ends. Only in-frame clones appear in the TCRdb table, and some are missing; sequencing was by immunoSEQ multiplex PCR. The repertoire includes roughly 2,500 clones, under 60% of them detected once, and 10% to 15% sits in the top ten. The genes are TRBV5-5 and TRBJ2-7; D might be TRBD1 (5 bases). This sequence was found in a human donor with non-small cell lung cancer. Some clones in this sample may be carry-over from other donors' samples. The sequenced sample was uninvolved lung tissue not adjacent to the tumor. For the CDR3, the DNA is TGTGCCAGCAGCCCCCTTGGGGCAGAGCAGTACTTC. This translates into CASSPLGAEQYF.